The 15 T cell receptor beta chains in this list originate from one sample, sequenced in a study of cytomegalovirus exposure and HLA in healthy donors. Both 60 Vbeta primers and 13 Jbeta primers went into the PCR. The repertoire was sequenced with immunoSEQ multiplex PCR; TCRdb's copy has only in-frame clones and lacks some. Of 55,000 to 85,000 clones in the sample, about nine tenths were seen once. The sample comprised PBMCs. Receptors were obtained from a woman aged 30 to 39 in good health and CMV-seronegative.

The genes are TRBV5-1 and TRBJ2-1, with a possible D match to TRBD2 (5 bases). CDR3 length: 15 residues. CDR1 SGHRS and CDR2 YFSETQ come from the germline V gene. Trimming took 3 bases from V and 0 from J, leaving 10 bases between them. The CDR3 DNA is TGCGCCAGCAGCTCAACTACTAGCTCCTACAATGAGCAGTTCTTC. Its protein product is CASSSTTSSYNEQFF.

The rearrangement links TRBV5-1 to TRBJ1-2, with D perhaps TRBD1 (5 bases). This CDR3 has 14 residues. V was shortened by 1 base and J by 2 bases, with 9 bases between the two germline ends. The germline gives CDR1 SGHRS, CDR2 YFSETQ. CDR3 loop: CASSLSPGNYGYTF. The CDR3 DNA follows: TGCGCCAGCAGCTTGTCCCCAGGGAACTATGGCTACACCTTC.

With regard to this clone: Sequence at one end of the junction differs from germline and may be a read error. This chain uses TRBV7-9 with TRBJ1-2; maybe TRBD1 (5 bases). Germline loops: CDR1 SEHNR, CDR2 FQNEAQ (reference sequence). This CDR3 comprises 13 residues. DNA of the CDR3: TGTTCCAGCAGCTTAGACAGTAACTATGGCTACACCTTC. The encoded protein is CSSSLDSNYGYTF.

This chain links TRBV5-6 with TRBJ2-3; D not resolved. V was pared by 0 bases and J by 7 bases, with 12 bases between. The CDR3 covers 14 residues. Germline V gene data show CDR1 as SGHDT and CDR2 as YYEEEE. DNA for the CDR3: TGTGCCAGCAGCTTGGACCAGGCGATTCATACGCAGTATTTT. It specifies CASSLDQAIHTQYF.

The chain joins TRBV10-3 to TRBJ2-3, with 9 bases identical to TRBD2. This CDR3 region has 17 residues. From germline, CDR1 is ENHRY and CDR2 SYGVKD. V lost 6 bases, J lost 0 bases, and 10 bases stayed unmatched. DNA for the CDR3: TGTGCCATCAGGGGGAATAGCGGGAGCCCTAGCACAGATACGCAGTATTTT. Translated: CAIRGNSGSPSTDTQYF.

This chain links TRBV27 with TRBJ2-1; tentative D call: TRBD1 (5 bases). V lost 6 bases and J lost 3, with 9 bases in between. This CDR3 region has 13 residues. In germline, CDR1 is MNHEY, CDR2 SMNVEV (reference sequence). The CDR3 DNA reads as TGTGCCAGCAGCCCCAGGGTCTACAATGAGCAGTTCTTC. Translated: CASSPRVYNEQFF.

This chain uses TRBV9 with TRBJ2-1; 14 bases line up with TRBD2. The V segment lost 4 bases and the J segment 6 bases; nucleotides outside the gene matches: 6. CDR1 and CDR2 (germline): SGDLS, YYNGEE. The CDR3 runs to 16 residues. CDR3 coding DNA: TGTGCCAGCAGCCCTCGACTAGCGGGAGGGTCCAATGAGCAGTTCTTC. It translates to CASSPRLAGGSNEQFF.

V and J are TRBV30 and TRBJ2-7; 9 nucleotides line up with TRBD1. The germline gives CDR1 GTSNPN, CDR2 SVGIG (reference sequence). The CDR3 has 15 residues. With V trimmed by 2 bases and J by 7 bases, 12 bases remained unmatched. CDR3 loop: CAWSRTGGRFTEQYF. The DNA of the CDR3 is TGTGCCTGGAGTCGTACAGGGGGCCGGTTTACGGAGCAGTACTTC.

V usage is TRBV6-5 and J usage is TRBJ2-7; the D gene is possibly TRBD2 (6 bases). The V and J ends lost 0 bases and 0 bases respectively, with 12 bases between them. CDR1 is MNHEY and CDR2 is SVGAGI in the germline V gene. The CDR3 consists of 16 residues. Here the CDR3 reads CASSYSGGDSSYEQYF. CDR3 sequence (DNA): TGTGCCAGCAGTTACTCCGGCGGGGATAGCTCCTACGAGCAGTACTTC.

This rearrangement joins TRBV21-1 to TRBJ2-7; no check of the table's D call, TRBD1, against the DNA was made. TRBV21-1 is a recognized pseudogene. The CDR3 consists of 17 residues. The CDR3 is CASSKGQMTGRAYEQYF. In nucleotides, the CDR3 is TGTGCCAGCAGCAAAGGGCAAATGACAGGTCGGGCCTACGAGCAGTACTTC.

V usage is TRBV7-3 and J usage is TRBJ2-7; tentatively, D is TRBD1 (5 bases). Germline CDR1 and CDR2: SGHTA and FQGTGA. The V gene lost 4 bases and the J gene lost 7 bases, with 11 bases spanning the gap. CDR3 length: 12 residues. The CDR3 spells CASSSFSGEQYF. For the CDR3, the DNA is TGTGCCAGCAGCTCCTTCTCAGGGGAGCAGTACTTC.

A few counts support this clone. CDR3 sequence (DNA): TGCGCCAGCAGCTTGGACCAGGGAGGGACTGAAGCTTTCTTT. This codes for CASSLDQGGTEAFF. The chain is built from TRBV5-1 and TRBJ1-1, with D possibly matching TRBD1 (5 bases). The CDR3 runs 14 residues. V lost 0 bases and J 5 bases, leaving 11 bases between the germline ends. Germline CDR1 and CDR2: SGHRS and YFSETQ.

The rearrangement links TRBV30 to TRBJ2-7, with 13 bases aligning to TRBD2. This CDR3 has 14 amino acids. J gave up 5 bases and V 5 bases, and 6 bases lay outside the gene matches. From germline, CDR1 is GTSNPN and CDR2 SVGIG (reference sequence). The CDR3 region has the DNA TGTGCCTGGGAACTAGCGGGAGGGCCAAACGAGCAGTACTTC. The encoded protein is CAWELAGGPNEQYF.

The J gene is TRBJ2-7, the V gene TRBV6-5, with D possibly being TRBD2 (7 bases). V was trimmed by 0 bases and J by 3 bases, leaving 15 bases between them. The germline V gene encodes CDR1 MNHEY and CDR2 SVGAGI. There are 16 residues in the CDR3. The CDR3, as DNA: TGTGCCAGCAGTTACTCGATTGGGGGGGGGCACTACGAGCAGTACTTC. It codes for CASSYSIGGGHYEQYF.

This chain uses TRBV5-1 with TRBJ2-1; TRBD1 matches 11 bases. V lost 4 bases, J lost 6 bases, and 24 bases stayed unmatched. CDR3 size: 21 residues. CDR1 SGHRS and CDR2 YFSETQ come from the germline V gene. The CDR3 DNA reads as TGCGCCAGCAGCCCACGTCGTAGGGGACAGGGGGTTGGTAGCGGGATCAATGAGCAGTTCTTC. Protein sequence: CASSPRRRGQGVGSGINEQFF.